Below, 5 T cell receptor beta chains from the same sample are listed, as sequenced in a study of T cell changes during pregnancy in multiple sclerosis. Libraries were prepared by immunoSEQ multiplex PCR; TCRdb keeps only in-frame clonotypes and omits some of them. The sample lists under 85,000 clones; around nine tenths were seen once. The source was CD4+ T cells from peripheral blood mononuclear cells, collected in the second trimester of pregnancy. The receptors come from a female donor with multiple sclerosis, enrolled in a pregnancy study.

This chain connects TRBV11-3 to TRBJ2-1; TRBD2 matches at 9 bases. The germline CDR1 and CDR2 sequences are SGHNT and YENEEA. This CDR3 region has 16 residues. J was trimmed by 8 bases and V by 0 bases; bases with no gene match: 8. The CDR3 coding sequence is TGTGCCAGCAGCTTAGAGGGGCGGGAGGGCCAAGATGAGCAGTTCTTC. This sequence encodes CASSLEGREGQDEQFF.

V usage is TRBV29-1 and J usage is TRBJ2-5; 15 nucleotides line up with TRBD2. The CDR3 runs to 13 residues. Germline V lookup: CDR1 SQVTM, CDR2 ANQGSEA. J lost 8 bases, V lost 6 bases, and 4 bases had no gene match. The CDR3 DNA is TGCAGCGTCCGGGGACTAGCGGGGGGCACCCAGTACTTC. It translates to CSVRGLAGGTQYF.

The J gene is TRBJ2-5, the V gene TRBV19; TRBD1 agrees at 8 bases. The CDR3 has 13 residues. With V trimmed by 9 bases and J by 5 bases, 8 bases remained unmatched. Germline CDR1 and CDR2: LNHDA and SQIVND (reference sequence). The CDR3 protein is CASGGQGWETQYF. CDR3 nucleotides: TGTGCCAGCGGAGGACAGGGATGGGAGACCCAGTACTTC.

The chain links TRBV6-1 to TRBJ2-5; TRBD1 matches 8 bases. The CDR3 is made up of 15 amino acids. Germline CDR1 reads MNHNS; CDR2 reads SASEGT. With 6 bases clipped from V and 5 bases from J, the junction kept 11 bases outside the gene matches. CDR3 bases: TGTGCCAGCAGACGACCAGGGGGCGCTCGGGAGACCCAGTACTTC. Translation gives CASRRPGGARETQYF.

The chain combines TRBV7-8 with TRBJ2-7, with a possible D match to TRBD2 (7 bases). The V gene's germline CDR1 is SGHVS and CDR2 FQNEAQ. V was trimmed by 1 base and J by 0 bases, leaving 10 bases between them. The CDR3 contains 15 residues. The CDR3 here is CASSLGAGHSYEQYF. DNA of the CDR3: TGTGCCAGCAGCTTAGGAGCGGGACACTCCTACGAGCAGTACTTC.